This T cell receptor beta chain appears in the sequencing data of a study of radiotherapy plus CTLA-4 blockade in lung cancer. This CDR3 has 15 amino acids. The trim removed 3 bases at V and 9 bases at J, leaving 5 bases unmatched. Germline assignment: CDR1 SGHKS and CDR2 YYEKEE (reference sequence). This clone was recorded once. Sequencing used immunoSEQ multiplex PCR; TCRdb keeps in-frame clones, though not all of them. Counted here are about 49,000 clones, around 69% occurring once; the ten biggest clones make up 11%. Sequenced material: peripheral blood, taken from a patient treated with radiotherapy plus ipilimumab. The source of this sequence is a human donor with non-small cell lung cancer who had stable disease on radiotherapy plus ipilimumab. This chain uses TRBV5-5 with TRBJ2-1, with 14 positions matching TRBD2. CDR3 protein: CASSSTSGGAIEQFF. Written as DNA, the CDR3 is TGTGCCAGCAGCTCGACTAGCGGGGGGGCTATTGAGCAGTTCTTC.